This TCR beta chain was sequenced during a study of early T cells in non-severe SARS-CoV-2 infection. Overall study: Chains were unpaired, as sequencing was done on bulk RNA from unsorted whole blood. Broader study findings: Private and CD4 specificities were missed by VDJdb matching, which favored anti-spike CD8 responses.

This CDR3 spans 13 amino acids. Deletions cut 1 base from V and 4 bases from J, with 7 bases between. Germline V lookup: CDR1 KGHSH, CDR2 LQKENI. As regards this clonotype: Its antigen is unknown.

Researchers attached unique molecular identifiers to individual cDNA molecules. Using its own MiXCR run on the 5' RACE reads, TCRdb lists one record per CDR3 protein. Among 25,000 to 35,000 distinct CDR3 sequences listed, roughly 5.9% were seen once. This chain uses TRBV18 with TRBJ1-1, with no clear D. This clonotype was obtained from an adult who was a healthcare worker with PCR-confirmed SARS-CoV-2 infection or an uninfected control (not recorded which). The sample taken for sequencing was whole blood. The CDR3 sequence: CASSPLESTEAFF. The CDR3 DNA reads TGTGCCAGCTCACCACTCGAGAGCACTGAAGCTTTCTTT. Based on the CDR3 plus reference TRBV18 and TRBJ1-1, the full variable domain is NAGVMQNPRHLVRRRGQEARLRCSPMKGHSHVYWYRQLPEEGLKFMVYLQKENIIDESGMPKERFSAEFPKEGPSILRIQQVVRGDSAAYFCASSPLESTEAFFGQGTRLTVV.